The clone carrying this T cell receptor beta chain was seen at least ten times. Its antigen is still unknown. TCRdb recomputed calls from the multiplex PCR reads with MiXCR, one row per CDR3 protein. The sample has some 150,000 distinct CDR3 sequences; under 25% are singletons. The entry originates in a study of breast tumors, draining lymph nodes, adjacent tissues. Notes on the study in general: Tumor T cell lymph node origin was a supported hypothesis, not proven. Luminal-like breast cancer showed significantly higher tumor–nontumor repertoire similarity than basal-like. Tumors had less TCR diversity than lymph nodes, more than nontumor tissue.

Axillary draining lymph nodes of breast cancer patients supplied the node samples. The sequence derives from a female donor with breast cancer. Some clones in this sample may be carry-over from other donors' samples. The sequenced sample was axillary lymph node tissue.

The CDR3 nucleotides are TGTGCCAGCAGTCGCGAGAGCAATCAGCCCCAGCATTTT. This gives the protein CASSRESNQPQHF. V usage is TRBV6-2 or TRBV6-3 and J usage is TRBJ1-5; no clear D gene. Germline CDR1 reads MNHEY; CDR2 reads SVGEGT. CDR3 length: 13 amino acids. The V and J ends lost 5 bases and 1 base respectively, with 6 bases between them.